These 27 T cell receptor beta chains came from one sample sequenced in a study of T cell repertoires in cytomegalovirus infection. TCRdb reprocessed the reads with MiXCR, giving one entry per CDR3 protein. The sample yields over 300,000 distinct CDR3 sequences, more than 8% seen once. Source material: PBMCs. Receptors were obtained from a human donor in good health (CMV status not recorded). Some clones in this sample may be carry-over from other donors' samples.

This clonotype was observed at least ten times. The rearrangement links TRBV6-2 or TRBV6-3 to TRBJ2-7; a possible D gene is TRBD2 (6 bases). Germline V gene lookup returns CDR1 MNHEY and CDR2 SVGEGT. This CDR3 spans 15 amino acids. Trimming stripped 4 bases from V and 7 bases from J, with 20 bases between. CDR3 protein: CASSSSPGLPLEQYF. The CDR3, as DNA: TGTGCCAGCAGTTCATCGCCGGGACTCCCGTTAGAGCAGTACTTC.

This clonotype was detected many times. The rearrangement joins TRBV2 to TRBJ2-3; 7 nucleotides align to TRBD1. This CDR3 spans 15 amino acids. Trimming removed 6 bases from V and 0 bases from J; junction bases left unmatched: 6. Germline CDR1 SNHLY, CDR2 FYNNEI. As DNA, the CDR3 is TGTGCCAGCAGCACCCGGACAGGCAGCACAGATACGCAGTATTTT. This sequence encodes CASSTRTGSTDTQYF. The whole variable domain, filled in from reference TRBV2 and TRBJ2-3, reads EPEVTQTPSHQVTQMGQEVILRCVPISNHLYFYWYRQILGQKVEFLVSFYNNEISEKSEIFDDQFSVERPDGSNFTLKIRSTKLEDSAMYFCASSTRTGSTDTQYFGPGTRLTVL.

This clonotype was counted only a few times. The chain links TRBV3-1 to TRBJ2-7; D uncertain. In germline, CDR1 is LGHDT, CDR2 YNNKEL (reference sequence). V lost 4 bases and J 2 bases, leaving 9 bases between the germline ends. The CDR3 loop spans 13 amino acids. The CDR3 nucleotides are TGTGCCAGCAGCCCCCCAGCTGCCTACGAGCAGTACTTC. It is translated as CASSPPAAYEQYF.

This clonotype has ten or more counts. The chain joins TRBV10-3 to TRBJ2-3, with 7 bases aligning to TRBD2. The germline V gene has CDR1 ENHRY and CDR2 SYGVKD. The V and J ends lost 2 bases and 0 bases, in that order; junction bases with no gene match: 5. The CDR3 runs to 16 residues. CDR3 sequence: CAISEGSSGSTDTQYF. The CDR3 DNA is TGTGCCATCAGTGAGGGGTCTAGCGGTAGCACAGATACGCAGTATTTT.

This clonotype has a handful of counts. The rearrangement joins TRBV6-1 to TRBJ2-5; unclear D gene. CDR1 is MNHNS and CDR2 is SASEGT in the germline V gene. V gave up 0 bases and J gave up 5 bases, with 16 bases separating them. CDR3 size: 16 residues. Written as DNA, the CDR3 is TGTGCCAGCAGTGAAGCGCATGGCCCCGGAGCCGAGACCCAGTACTTC. Residues: CASSEAHGPGAETQYF.

The chain joins TRBV6-2 or TRBV6-3 to TRBJ2-1; TRBD1 matches at 8 bases. The CDR3 has 16 amino acids. Germline V gene sequence: CDR1 MNHEY, CDR2 SVGEGT. V gave up 5 bases and J gave up 2 bases; unmatched junction bases: 8. The DNA for the CDR3 is TGTGCCAGCAGTGACAACCAGGGGGCCCCCTACAATGAGCAGTTCTTC. Translating it yields CASSDNQGAPYNEQFF.

This clonotype was detected many times. The chain couples TRBV28 to TRBJ2-1, with 12 bases aligning to TRBD2. CDR1 MDHEN and CDR2 SYDVKM come from the germline V gene. With 5 bases clipped from V and 0 bases from J, the junction kept 17 bases outside the gene matches. This CDR3 has 21 amino acids. The CDR3 region is CASSPLGTSGQTKSSYNEQFF. CDR3 nucleotide sequence: TGTGCCAGCAGTCCGCTGGGGACTAGCGGGCAAACCAAGAGCTCCTACAATGAGCAGTTCTTC.

There are a few counts of this clonotype. The chain couples TRBV5-6 to TRBJ1-1; D is possibly TRBD1 (5 bases). This CDR3 spans 14 amino acids. Trimming pared 4 bases from V and 0 bases from J, leaving 10 bases between. The germline V gene has CDR1 SGHDT and CDR2 YYEEEE. The CDR3 nucleotides are TGTGCCAGCAGCCCCCTGGGGCTGAACACTGAAGCTTTCTTT. As protein: CASSPLGLNTEAFF. Full variable domain (missing parts from reference TRBV5-6 and TRBJ1-1): DAGVTQSPTHLIKTRGQQVTLRCSPKSGHDTVSWYQQALGQGPQFIFQYYEEEERQRGNFPDRFSGHQFPNYSSELNVNALLLGDSALYLCASSPLGLNTEAFFGQGTRLTVV.

The V and J genes are TRBV6-2 or TRBV6-3 and TRBJ1-5, with TRBD1 matching 7 bases. Germline CDR1 reads MNHEY; CDR2 reads SVGEGT. The CDR3 has 17 amino acids. V was clipped by 6 bases and J by 0 bases; unmatched bases: 11. The CDR3 loop reads CASSLTGTLHSNQPQHF. Written as DNA, the CDR3 is TGTGCCAGCAGCCTGACAGGGACCCTTCATAGCAATCAGCCCCAGCATTTT.

The table lists this clonotype with many counts. The chain couples TRBV7-2 to TRBJ1-2, with TRBD1 matching over 7 bases. The CDR3 sequence is 12 residues long. The germline V gene has CDR1 SGHTA and CDR2 FQGNSA. Losses at the gene ends were 5 bases for V and 6 bases for J; bases not matched to a gene: 3. The CDR3 sequence is CASSPDRHGYTF. For the CDR3, the DNA is TGTGCCAGCAGCCCGGACAGGCATGGCTACACCTTC.

This clonotype turned up a few times. CDR3 residues: CASSFDSGRGEQYF. CDR3 nucleotide sequence: TGTGCCAGCAGCTTTGACTCCGGGAGAGGTGAGCAGTACTTC. The gene calls are TRBV7-2 and TRBJ2-7; D is perhaps TRBD2 (6 bases). Per germline, CDR1 SGHTA and CDR2 FQGNSA. This CDR3 has 14 residues. V lost 3 bases, J lost 7 bases, and 16 bases lay in between.

This clonotype was seen ten or more times. The chain combines TRBV28 with TRBJ2-7; 11 nucleotides agree with TRBD2. Germline V CDR1 and CDR2: MDHEN, SYDVKM. The CDR3 totals 14 residues. The V segment lost 5 bases and the J segment 3 bases; nucleotides outside the gene matches: 3. This CDR3 reads CASSRLAGSYEQYF. The CDR3 region has the DNA TGTGCCAGCAGTCGACTAGCGGGAAGCTACGAGCAGTACTTC.

In its sample, this clonotype was seen many times. This chain connects TRBV7-2 to TRBJ2-1, with D perhaps TRBD1 (6 bases). The CDR3 covers 14 residues. Trimming stripped 1 base from V and 4 bases from J, with 8 bases between. Per the germline V gene, CDR1 is SGHTA and CDR2 is FQGNSA. The CDR3 DNA reads as TGTGCCAGCAGCTTAGGGACAGCTTACAATGAGCAGTTCTTC. Translating it yields CASSLGTAYNEQFF.

This clonotype came up a few times. This sequence joins TRBV12-3 or TRBV12-4 and TRBJ2-5; 9 positions agree with TRBD1. The CDR3 runs 16 residues. J was trimmed by 1 base and V by 6 bases; bases with no gene match: 9. CDR3 region: CASSSDRGNFQETQYF. In DNA form, the CDR3 reads TGTGCCAGCAGCTCCGACAGGGGGAACTTCCAAGAGACCCAGTACTTC.

This clonotype was counted ten times or more. The chain has TRBV4-2 and TRBJ2-7; 7 nucleotides align to TRBD2. Germline-derived CDR1 and CDR2 are LGHNA and YNFKEQ. The CDR3 is 17 amino acids. With 0 bases clipped from V and 5 bases from J, the junction kept 13 bases outside the gene matches. CDR3 sequence: CASSQDRGSGRPDEQYF. The CDR3 region has the DNA TGTGCCAGCAGCCAAGATCGGGGTAGCGGGCGACCTGACGAGCAGTACTTC.

The J gene is TRBJ2-7, the V gene TRBV12-3 or TRBV12-4; 8 bases line up with TRBD1. This CDR3 is 14 amino acids long. V trimming: 4 bases; J trimming: 5 bases; junction bases outside the gene matches: 7. For the CDR3, the DNA is TGTGCCAGCAGTTATGGGACAGGAAGGAACGAGCAGTACTTC. It codes for CASSYGTGRNEQYF.

This clonotype was detected a few times. This CDR3 is CASSYGRTLRDTEAFF. The CDR3 DNA sequence: TGTGCCAGCAGTTACGGTAGGACACTAAGGGACACTGAAGCTTTCTTT. The rearrangement joins TRBV6-5 to TRBJ1-1; perhaps TRBD1 as D (5 bases). The V end was cut by 2 bases, the J end by 3 bases, with 16 bases between. Germline lookup yields CDR1 MNHEY and CDR2 SVGAGI. The CDR3 is made up of 16 amino acids.

This clonotype was counted between two and nine times. The V and J genes are TRBV18 and TRBJ1-6; 9 bases align to TRBD1. J was trimmed by 10 bases and V by 1 base; bases with no gene match: 5. The CDR3 runs 15 residues. Germline CDR1 is KGHSH and CDR2 is LQKENI. CDR3 sequence reads: CASSPRTGERSPLHF. CDR3 DNA: TGTGCCAGCTCACCACGGACAGGGGAGCGATCACCCCTCCACTTT.

This clonotype was seen more than once but under ten times. The V call is TRBV7-2, the J call TRBJ2-7; 14 bases fit TRBD2. The ends lost 3 bases at V and 4 bases at J; junction bases unmatched: 5. The germline V gene has CDR1 SGHTA and CDR2 FQGNSA. CDR3 length: 16 residues. CDR3 nucleotide sequence: TGTGCCAGCAGCTTGCAGACTAGCGGGGGGGTTTACGAGCAGTACTTC. Its translation is CASSLQTSGGVYEQYF.

This clonotype was observed many times. This rearrangement joins TRBV7-2 to TRBJ2-1; unclear D gene. V was shortened by 1 base and J by 3 bases, with 10 bases between the two germline ends. There are 15 residues in the CDR3. Germline loops: CDR1 SGHTA, CDR2 FQGNSA. The CDR3 nucleotides read TGTGCCAGCAGCTTAGGCCTTCTTTTCTACAATGAGCAGTTCTTC. Translation: CASSLGLLFYNEQFF.

V and J are TRBV6-1 and TRBJ2-7, with 8 bases lining up with TRBD1. Per germline, CDR1 MNHNS and CDR2 SASEGT. The CDR3 sequence is 14 residues long. V lost 2 bases, J lost 4 bases, and 4 bases stayed unmatched. The CDR3 DNA is TGTGCCAGCAGTGAAAGGACAGGGATATACGAGCAGTACTTC. Translating gives CASSERTGIYEQYF.

This clonotype was counted only a few times. This chain connects TRBV12-3 or TRBV12-4 to TRBJ2-1; 8 bases align to TRBD2. After removal of 1 base from V and 6 bases from J, the junction contained 11 bases not matched to a gene. This CDR3 spans 17 amino acids. The DNA for the CDR3 is TGTGCCAGCAGTTTAGGGCAGCGGGAGTGGGTTTCCAATGAGCAGTTCTTC. This translates into CASSLGQREWVSNEQFF.

This clonotype was counted a few times. The chain has TRBV6-6 and TRBJ1-4; D is ambiguous. CDR3 length: 12 residues. CDR1 is MNHNY and CDR2 is SVGAGI in the germline V gene (reference sequence). V gave up 7 bases and J gave up 8 bases, with 11 bases separating them. The DNA of the CDR3 is TGTGCCAGCATAGGTGTCGGAGAAAAACTGTTTTTT. Protein product: CASIGVGEKLFF.

The chain combines TRBV30 with TRBJ2-7, with D unclear. The V gene's germline CDR1 is GTSNPN and CDR2 SVGIG (reference sequence). This CDR3 has 12 residues. V was trimmed by 2 bases and J by 2 bases, leaving 7 bases between them. The CDR3 protein is CAWSPTAYEQYF. DNA for the CDR3: TGTGCCTGGAGTCCTACGGCCTACGAGCAGTACTTC. The entire variable domain, with the rest obtained from reference TRBV30 and TRBJ2-7, is as follows: SQTIHQWPATLVQPVGSPLSLECTVEGTSNPNLYWYRQAAGRGLQLLFYSVGIGQISSEVPQNLSASRPQDRQFILSSKKLLLSDSGFYLCAWSPTAYEQYFGPGTRLTVT.

The chain couples TRBV11-2 to TRBJ2-5; no reliable D call. V lost 4 bases, J lost 2 bases, and 14 bases lay in between. This CDR3 spans 15 amino acids. The V gene's germline CDR1 is SGHAT and CDR2 FQNNGV. The CDR3 region has the DNA TGTGCCAGCAGCTCTCGGGCCCGGTGGCAAGAGACCCAGTACTTC. The encoded protein is CASSSRARWQETQYF.

The sample holds many counts of this clonotype. CDR3 region: CASSPGDRLYSNQPQHF. The CDR3 DNA reads as TGTGCCAGCAGCCCGGGGGACCGACTCTATAGCAATCAGCCCCAGCATTTT. This chain links TRBV7-9 with TRBJ1-5; a possible D gene is TRBD1 (5 bases). Germline lookup yields CDR1 SEHNR and CDR2 FQNEAQ (reference sequence). This CDR3 has 17 amino acids. Trimming took 5 bases from V and 0 from J, leaving 17 bases between them.

The chain recombines TRBV20-1 with TRBJ2-1, with TRBD1 matching 7 bases. There are 11 residues in the CDR3. J lost 13 bases, V lost 1 base, and 4 bases had no gene match. The germline V gene has CDR1 DFQATT and CDR2 SNEGSKA (reference sequence). CDR3 sequence (DNA): TGCAGTGCTAGAGGAGGGGGCGCTCAGTTCTTC. Translation: CSARGGGAQFF.